The T cell receptor beta chain described here comes from a study of blood T cell repertoires in COVID-19. The V gene lost 0 bases and the J gene lost 3 bases, with 8 bases spanning the gap. CDR1 and CDR2 (germline): SGHTA, FQGNSA. The CDR3 is 14 amino acids. The method was immunoSEQ multiplex PCR; TCRdb's version includes in-frame clones alone and lacks a portion of them. Of roughly 120,000 clones in the sample, around 89% were seen once. The genes are TRBV7-2 and TRBJ1-2; TRBD1 is a possible D gene (5 bases). This receptor was taken from a human donor in a cohort sampled during active COVID-19. Material: peripheral blood. The CDR3 DNA is TGTGCCAGCAGCTTAGCTGGGGGGGACTATGGCTACACCTTC. Protein sequence: CASSLAGGDYGYTF.